This TCR beta chain was identified during a study of PD-1 blockade in classical Hodgkin lymphoma. Study-wide findings and caveats: Among the patients, those starting nivolumab under 1 year after ASCT were excluded. By C4D1, CD4+ diversity increased significantly, especially in complete responders.

As to time point: cycle 4 day 1 (C4D1), after about 6 weeks of nivolumab. All the patients suffered relapse after autologous stem cell transplantation, and brentuximab vedotin exposure differed. Libraries were prepared by immunoSEQ multiplex PCR; TCRdb keeps only in-frame clonotypes and omits some of them. The sample contains 35,000 to 50,000 clones, about two thirds of which appear only once. V lost 3 bases and J lost 9, with 9 bases in between. Germline CDR1 and CDR2: MDHEN and SYDVKM. The CDR3 is 12 residues long. Concerning this clone itself: The antigen is undetermined.

V is TRBV28 and J is TRBJ2-1; unclear D gene. The specimen was peripheral blood mononuclear cells (PBMCs), collected before the fourth cycle of nivolumab. The sequence was obtained from a human donor with classical Hodgkin lymphoma. In DNA form, the CDR3 reads TGTGCCAGCAGTTTTCCGGGCGGTGAGCAGTTCTTC. This encodes CASSFPGGEQFF.